This TCR beta chain was captured in a study of cytomegalovirus exposure and HLA in healthy donors. Details on this clone: The antigen remains undetermined.

Generated by immunoSEQ multiplex PCR, the TCRdb table keeps only in-frame clones and is missing some. The sample contains around 300,000 clones, approximately 90% of which appear only once. The V and J ends lost 4 bases and 4 bases respectively, with 17 bases between them. The germline gives CDR1 LGHNA, CDR2 YNFKEQ. This CDR3 is built from 16 residues. Findings and limits, study-wide: Both high specificity and high sensitivity reportedly marked the classifier's diagnosis of cytomegalovirus status.

This receptor was obtained from a woman aged 25 to 45 in good health and CMV-seropositive. Sequences were obtained from PBMCs. The chain uses TRBV4-2 and TRBJ1-5, with TRBD1 as a possible D gene (6 bases). CDR3 sequence: CASSPQRDTVNQPQHF. For the CDR3, the DNA is TGTGCCAGCAGCCCTCAGAGGGACACGGTAAATCAGCCCCAGCATTTT.